This passage covers 23 T cell receptor beta chains from one sample sequenced in a study of blood T cell repertoires in COVID-19. Produced via immunoSEQ multiplex PCR; TCRdb's table is partial and in-frame only. This sample yields around 130,000 clones, of which 80% to 85% are seen a single time; around 12% belongs to the top ten. The sequenced material came from peripheral blood. The receptors here all came from a woman under 40 who had recovered from COVID-19.

The rearrangement joins TRBV13 to TRBJ2-3; 9 bases agree with TRBD1. Germline V gene lookup returns CDR1 PRHDT and CDR2 FYEKMQ (reference sequence). The CDR3 runs to 15 residues. Trimming cost V 4 bases and J 3 bases; bases outside gene matches: 5. CDR3: CASSYDRGKTDTQYF. The CDR3 coding sequence is TGTGCCAGCAGCTATGACAGGGGGAAAACAGATACGCAGTATTTT.

The CDR3 bases are TGTGCCAGTAGTGTCCTTCCAGGGGGCCTCAATCAGCCCCAGCATTTT. Its translation: CASSVLPGGLNQPQHF. V usage is TRBV19 and J usage is TRBJ1-5; TRBD1 matches 8 bases. Germline trimming cut 5 bases from V and 3 bases from J; bases unmatched to any gene: 9. The CDR3 sequence is 16 residues long. Germline lookup yields CDR1 LNHDA and CDR2 SQIVND (reference sequence).

V gene TRBV7-6 combines with J gene TRBJ1-3, with 11 bases identical to TRBD1. The CDR3 length is 16 residues. Trimming took 2 bases from V and 2 from J; bases not matched to a gene: 2. The germline gives CDR1 SGHVS, CDR2 FNYEAQ. The CDR3 DNA follows: TGTGCCAGCAGCTTATTGGACAGGGGGCCTGGAAACACCATATATTTT. As protein: CASSLLDRGPGNTIYF.

The chain uses TRBV29-1 and TRBJ1-3; 9 positions match TRBD1. CDR3 length: 14 amino acids. The germline V gene encodes CDR1 SQVTM and CDR2 ANQGSEA. The J segment lost 3 bases and the V segment lost 4 bases, leaving 4 bases of the junction unmatched. CDR3 in amino acids: CSVGQGGSGNTIYF. In DNA form, the CDR3 reads TGCAGCGTTGGACAGGGGGGAAGTGGAAACACCATATATTTT. Drawing the rest from reference TRBV29-1 and TRBJ1-3, the complete variable domain is SAVISQKPSRDICQRGTSLTIQCQVDSQVTMMFWYRQQPGQSLTLIATANQGSEATYESGFVIDKFPISRPNLTFSTLTVSNMSPEDSSIYLCSVGQGGSGNTIYFGEGSWLTVV.

Here the CDR3 reads CASSQYRRSYGYTF. The CDR3 DNA reads as TGTGCCAGCAGCCAGTACAGGCGCAGCTATGGCTACACCTTC. The chain employs TRBV5-6 and TRBJ1-2; D is possibly TRBD1 (5 bases). The germline V gene encodes CDR1 SGHDT and CDR2 YYEEEE. V dropped 4 bases and J dropped 4 bases, with 14 bases sitting between them. This CDR3 has 14 amino acids.

V is TRBV12-3 or TRBV12-4 and J is TRBJ1-4, with D perhaps matching TRBD1 (6 bases). The CDR3 consists of 12 residues. Trimming left V 7 bases short and J 10 bases short, with 13 bases between. CDR3 DNA: TGTGCCAGCAAAACAGGGACGGGAAAACTGTTTTTT. Its translation: CASKTGTGKLFF.

The chain carries TRBV12-3 or TRBV12-4 and TRBJ2-1; TRBD2 matches 12 bases. This CDR3 has 13 amino acids. V lost 6 bases, J lost 14 bases, and 8 bases stayed unmatched. This chain's CDR3 is CASSRLAGVLKFF. The DNA of the CDR3 is TGTGCCAGCAGCCGACTAGCGGGAGTGCTTAAGTTCTTC.

The V and J genes are TRBV15 and TRBJ1-5; TRBD1 agrees at 9 bases. There are 14 residues in the CDR3. Germline V gene lookup returns CDR1 LNHNV and CDR2 YYDKDF (reference sequence). V gave up 3 bases and J gave up 7 bases; unmatched junction bases: 4. The CDR3 nucleotides read TGTGCCACCAGCAGGGGGACAGGGCACCAGCCCCAGCATTTT. Amino acid sequence: CATSRGTGHQPQHF. Supplemented by reference TRBV15 and TRBJ1-5, the full variable domain reads DAMVIQNPRYQVTQFGKPVTLSCSQTLNHNVMYWYQQKSSQAPKLLFHYYDKDFNNEADTPDNFQSRRPNTSFCFLDIRSPGLGDTAMYLCATSRGTGHQPQHFGDGTRLSIL.

The V and J genes are TRBV3-1 (or the pseudogene TRBV3-2) and TRBJ2-7; the match to TRBD1 covers 9 bases. V lost 0 bases and J lost 0; bases outside the gene matches: 12. Germline CDR1 reads LGHDT; CDR2 reads YNNKEL (reference sequence). The CDR3 is made up of 19 amino acids. The CDR3 bases are TGTGCCAGCAGCCAAGACATAGGGGACAGGGTATCGAGCTCCTACGAGCAGTACTTC. It is translated as CASSQDIGDRVSSSYEQYF.

The V and J genes are TRBV6-5 and TRBJ1-2; 8 nucleotides match TRBD1. The trim removed 6 bases at V and 5 bases at J, leaving 2 bases unmatched. The CDR3 consists of 12 residues. CDR1 and CDR2 from the germline V gene are MNHEY and SVGAGI. CDR3 bases: TGTGCCAGCAGGCGACAGGGGTATGGCTACACCTTC. Its protein product is CASRRQGYGYTF.

The V and J genes are TRBV19 and TRBJ2-1; 15 bases map to TRBD2. This CDR3 has 16 residues. Trimming cost V 7 bases and J 7 bases; bases outside gene matches: 8. In germline, CDR1 is LNHDA, CDR2 SQIVND (reference sequence). This CDR3 is CASMGTSGRRGNEQFF. The CDR3 nucleotides read TGTGCCAGTATGGGGACTAGCGGGAGGAGAGGGAATGAGCAGTTCTTC.

This rearrangement joins TRBV5-1 to TRBJ2-7; D possibly corresponds to TRBD2 (6 bases). Germline CDR1 SGHRS, CDR2 YFSETQ. CDR3 size: 14 residues. V was trimmed by 0 bases and J by 6 bases, leaving 13 bases between them. The CDR3 DNA is TGCGCCAGCAGCTTGGATGGAGGGACGCGCGAGCAGTACTTC. It yields the protein CASSLDGGTREQYF.

In its sample, this clone was seen once. V is TRBV12-3 or TRBV12-4 and J is TRBJ2-1, with D unclear. Trimming took 2 bases from V and 8 from J, leaving 10 bases between them. The CDR3 covers 13 residues. CDR3 region: CASSLLSGDEQFF. The CDR3 nucleotides are TGTGCCAGCAGTTTATTATCCGGTGATGAGCAGTTCTTC.

The chain uses TRBV11-2 and TRBJ1-2; perhaps TRBD1 as D (5 bases). CDR1 and CDR2 (germline): SGHAT, FQNNGV. Trimming pared 4 bases from V and 1 base from J, leaving 13 bases between. There are 15 residues in the CDR3. The CDR3 DNA follows: TGTGCCAGCAGCTCAAGACCGACAGTTAACTATGGCTACACCTTC. This encodes CASSSRPTVNYGYTF.

V is TRBV7-8 and J is TRBJ1-5; a possible D gene is TRBD1 (5 bases). V lost 2 bases to trimming and J lost 1 base, with 15 bases between them. The germline V gene encodes CDR1 SGHVS and CDR2 FQNEAQ. This CDR3 contains 17 residues. In DNA form, the CDR3 reads TGTGCCAGCAGCTTATATGGCAGGGTGGGCAGCAATCAGCCCCAGCATTTT. Its protein is CASSLYGRVGSNQPQHF.

The chain carries TRBV5-6 and TRBJ2-3; 14 nucleotides line up with TRBD2. Germline trimming cut 6 bases from V and 6 bases from J; bases unmatched to any gene: 9. Germline CDR1 reads SGHDT; CDR2 reads YYEEEE. The CDR3 is made up of 16 amino acids. The CDR3 DNA reads as TGTGCCAGCACGGGACTAGCGGGGGCCCCAGCCGATACGCAGTATTTT. This codes for CASTGLAGAPADTQYF.

The rearrangement links TRBV7-6 to TRBJ2-1, with no clear D. From germline, CDR1 is SGHVS and CDR2 FNYEAQ. This CDR3 spans 15 amino acids. With 5 bases removed from V and 0 bases from J, the gap between germline ends came to 11 bases. CDR3 DNA sequence: TGTGCCAGCAGCCGAGACATGAACTCCTACAATGAGCAGTTCTTC. This codes for CASSRDMNSYNEQFF.

The chain links TRBV7-6 to TRBJ1-4; maybe TRBD1 (6 bases). V was trimmed by 5 bases and J by 1 base, leaving 14 bases between them. Germline V CDR1 and CDR2: SGHVS, FNYEAQ. This CDR3 comprises 16 residues. Written as DNA, the CDR3 is TGTGCCAGCAGCGCAGTTCAGGGGAGAACTAATGAAAAACTGTTTTTT. It specifies CASSAVQGRTNEKLFF.

The J gene is TRBJ1-4, the V gene TRBV7-9; TRBD1 agrees at 9 bases. This CDR3 comprises 15 residues. V gave up 4 bases and J gave up 7 bases; unmatched junction bases: 7. Germline V gene lookup returns CDR1 SEHNR and CDR2 FQNEAQ (reference sequence). The CDR3 is CASSSSGTGSEKLFF. As DNA, the CDR3 is TGTGCCAGCAGCTCTTCCGGGACAGGGAGTGAAAAACTGTTTTTT.

The chain uses TRBV19 and TRBJ2-3; TRBD1 matches 7 bases. This CDR3 comprises 14 residues. CDR1 LNHDA and CDR2 SQIVND come from the germline V gene (reference sequence). Trimming cost V 4 bases and J 0 bases; bases outside gene matches: 1. The CDR3, as DNA: TGTGCCAGTAGTAAGGGGGCTAGCACAGATACGCAGTATTTT. It translates to CASSKGASTDTQYF. The full variable domain, completed using reference TRBV19 and TRBJ2-3, is DGGITQSPKYLFRKEGQNVTLSCEQNLNHDAMYWYRQDPGQGLRLIYYSQIVNDFQKGDIAEGYSVSREKKESFPLTVTSAQKNPTAFYLCASSKGASTDTQYFGPGTRLTVL.

CDR3 DNA sequence: TGTGCCAGCAGCCCCACCGACAGGAAGAGCTACGAGCAGTACTTC. This codes for CASSPTDRKSYEQYF. The chain employs TRBV6-5 and TRBJ2-7, with D maybe TRBD1 (6 bases). This CDR3 contains 15 residues. V shed 6 bases and J shed 3 bases, with 18 bases lying between them. Germline V gene lookup returns CDR1 MNHEY and CDR2 SVGAGI.

This clone has a single count. This rearrangement joins TRBV4-1 to TRBJ2-4, with 7 nucleotides matching TRBD2. The germline V gene encodes CDR1 MGHRA and CDR2 YSYEKL. The CDR3 consists of 15 residues. The ends lost 0 bases at V and 9 bases at J; junction bases unmatched: 8. As DNA, the CDR3 is TGCGCCAGCAGCCAAGAAACGGGAGGAGTTAGCATTCAGTACTTC. It translates to CASSQETGGVSIQYF.

The chain recombines TRBV12-5 with TRBJ1-5, with 11 bases aligning to TRBD1. The CDR3 sequence is 18 residues long. Losses at the gene ends were 6 bases for V and 9 bases for J; bases not matched to a gene: 19. CDR1 is LGHNT, CDR2 FRNRAP, per germline. In DNA, the CDR3 is TGTGCTAGTGGCTCTTCTATTCATGGACAGGGGGCTTCACGGCCCCAGCATTTT. Translating it yields CASGSSIHGQGASRPQHF.